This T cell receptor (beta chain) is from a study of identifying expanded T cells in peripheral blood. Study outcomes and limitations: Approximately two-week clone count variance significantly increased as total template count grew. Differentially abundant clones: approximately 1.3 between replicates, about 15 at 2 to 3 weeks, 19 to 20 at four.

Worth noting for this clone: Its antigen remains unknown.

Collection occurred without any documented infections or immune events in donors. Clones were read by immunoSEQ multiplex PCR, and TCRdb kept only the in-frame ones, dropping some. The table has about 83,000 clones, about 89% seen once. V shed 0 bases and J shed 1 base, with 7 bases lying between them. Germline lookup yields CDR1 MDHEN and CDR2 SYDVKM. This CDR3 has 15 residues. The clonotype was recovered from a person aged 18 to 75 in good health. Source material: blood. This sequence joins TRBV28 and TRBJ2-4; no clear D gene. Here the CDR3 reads CASSLWGNAKNIQYF. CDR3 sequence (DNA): TGTGCCAGCAGTTTATGGGGTAATGCCAAAAACATTCAGTACTTC.